A selection of T cell receptor beta chains follows, all from one sample in a study of blood T cell repertoires in COVID-19. Data came from immunoSEQ multiplex PCR; TCRdb stores just in-frame clones and leaves some out. The repertoire holds about 39,000 clones, with more than 80% as singletons. The sample comprised peripheral blood. The receptors come from a man in his sixties with acute or convalescent COVID-19. The conserved cysteine and the conserved F or W are not part of the CDR3 here.

j_call	cdr3_length	v_call	cdr3_aa
TRBJ2-7	12	TRBV7-9	ASTNQGGPNEQY
TRBJ2-7	12	TRBV18	ASSPGTEHYEQY
TRBJ1-2	9	TRBV2	ASRAPPGYT
TRBJ2-7	13	TRBV7-9	ASSFPGQGWNEQY
TRBJ2-3	11	TRBV30	AWTPQVREAQY
TRBJ2-1	12	TRBV10-3	AISESQRDNEQF
TRBJ2-7	11	TRBV5-4	ASRPGLADEQY
TRBJ1-1	11	TRBV4-1	ASSHSYSPEAF
TRBJ1-5	12	TRBV28	ASSLRASNQPQH
TRBJ1-2	11	TRBV12-5	ASGEGTGNGYT
TRBJ1-2	12	TRBV6-2/TRBV6-3	ASSYSGQNYGYT
TRBJ2-2	14	TRBV5-1	ASSPTGIANTGELF
TRBJ2-5	13	TRBV27	ASSLFDLGSETQY
TRBJ2-5	13	TRBV5-1	ASSKGDYGGETQY
TRBJ1-2	14	TRBV4-1	ASSLTPISVAFGYT
TRBJ1-3	9	TRBV7-9	ASHLRDTIY
TRBJ1-1	14	TRBV5-1	ASSLFSQGTDTEAF
TRBJ1-1	12	TRBV6-5	ASSYIRENTEAF
TRBJ2-7	8	TRBV27	AALGSEQY
TRBJ1-4	13	TRBV5-1	ASSSTGTPEGKLF
TRBJ2-7	17	TRBV7-8	ASSLDGGGRRAGSYEQY
TRBJ2-7	14	TRBV27	ASSLFASGAPYEQY
TRBJ1-2	11	TRBV18	ASSPSFNQGYT
TRBJ2-1	14	TRBV10-1	ASSESSGRVYNEQF